Shown below are 23 T cell receptor beta chains from a single sample sequenced in a study of cytomegalovirus exposure and HLA in healthy donors (dated by TCRdb to about 2017). Libraries were prepared through the immunoSEQ multiplex PCR assay. For the multiplex PCR, a mixture combining 60 forward primers for TCR Vbeta segments and 13 reverse primers for TCR Jbeta segments was used. TCRdb took this table from immuneACCESS and kept in-frame rearrangements with V and J called. Such tables lack part of the clones; where checked against another copy, unresolved V genes explain under half of the gap, and the rest is unexplained. The sample includes about 43,000 clones, with 81% observed a single time. The top ten clonotypes cover roughly 2.5% of the sample. The sample comprised PBMCs. The receptors come from a man over 45 in good health and CMV-seronegative.

The chain carries TRBV25-1 and TRBJ2-7, with 7 bases fitting TRBD1. Germline V lookup: CDR1 MGHDK, CDR2 SYGVNS. There are 14 residues in the CDR3. V was clipped by 6 bases and J by 0 bases; unmatched bases: 5. CDR3 in DNA: TGTGCCAGCAGCCGGGACAGCTTCTCCTACGAGCAGTACTTC. Its translation is CASSRDSFSYEQYF.

CDR3 DNA: TGCGCCAGCAGCCAAGAGGGCTCCACGAACACCGGGGAGCTGTTTTTT. Translated, it gives CASSQEGSTNTGELFF. The genes are TRBV4-1 and TRBJ2-2; D gene unclear. The V gene's germline CDR1 is MGHRA and CDR2 YSYEKL. V lost 0 bases and J 0 bases, leaving 8 bases between the germline ends. The CDR3 runs to 16 residues.

V gene TRBV6-4 combines with J gene TRBJ2-3; D perhaps matches TRBD2 (6 bases). CDR1 MRHNA and CDR2 SNTAGT come from the germline V gene. The CDR3 runs to 13 residues. V was cut by 4 bases and J by 6 bases, with 11 bases left in between. The CDR3 DNA is TGTGCCAGCAGTGTTACTAGCATGGATACGCAGTATTTT. This encodes CASSVTSMDTQYF.

This chain links TRBV7-2 with TRBJ1-5, with unresolved D. The CDR3 loop spans 15 amino acids. Looked up from germline, CDR1 is SGHTA and CDR2 is FQGNSA. V dropped 4 bases and J dropped 2 bases, with 12 bases sitting between them. DNA for the CDR3: TGTGCCAGCAGCTCCGGAGTATATCGCAATCAGCCCCAGCATTTT. This translates into CASSSGVYRNQPQHF.

The genes are TRBV10-3 and TRBJ1-1, with D possibly matching TRBD1 (5 bases). CDR1 ENHRY and CDR2 SYGVKD come from the germline V gene. V gave up 4 bases and J gave up 4 bases, with 13 bases separating them. The CDR3 contains 14 residues. The CDR3 region is CAISALDSPTEAFF. Written as DNA, the CDR3 is TGTGCCATCAGTGCCCTTGACAGTCCCACTGAAGCTTTCTTT.

The chain is built from TRBV5-1 and TRBJ2-2; 7 bases are shared with TRBD2. This CDR3 has 14 residues. V dropped 4 bases and J dropped 5; count of bases not matched to a gene: 5. The germline V gene encodes CDR1 SGHRS and CDR2 YFSETQ. CDR3 sequence reads: CASSLGGGTGELFF. CDR3 sequence (DNA): TGCGCCAGCAGCCTTGGCGGGGGAACCGGGGAGCTGTTTTTT.

The rearrangement links TRBV5-1 to TRBJ2-6, with D possibly being TRBD2 (6 bases). Germline loops: CDR1 SGHRS, CDR2 YFSETQ. Trimming took off 0 bases at V and 4 bases at J, with 14 bases between the two ends. This CDR3 is built from 17 residues. This CDR3 reads CASSLAQGGLGANVLTF. CDR3 bases: TGCGCCAGCAGCTTGGCCCAAGGAGGGCTAGGGGCCAACGTCCTGACTTTC. The variable domain in full, with the rest retrieved from reference TRBV5-1 and TRBJ2-6, is KAGVTQTPRYLIKTRGQQVTLSCSPISGHRSVSWYQQTPGQGLQFLFEYFSETQRNKGNFPGRFSGRQFSNSRSEMNVSTLELGDSALYLCASSLAQGGLGANVLTFGAGSRLTVL.

This clone turned up a few times. The chain joins TRBV4-1 to TRBJ1-1, with TRBD1 identical over 7 bases. The CDR3 is 16 amino acids. V was pared by 0 bases and J by 5 bases, with 9 bases of the junction left unmatched. Germline V gene data show CDR1 as MGHRA and CDR2 as YSYEKL. CDR3 bases: TGCGCCAGCAGCCAAGATAAGAGACAGGGTGGGACTGAAGCTTTCTTT. Translating gives CASSQDKRQGGTEAFF.

V gene TRBV18 combines with J gene TRBJ2-1; TRBD2 aligns across 7 bases. Per germline, CDR1 KGHSH and CDR2 LQKENI. This CDR3 has 15 amino acids. V lost 5 bases and J lost 0; bases outside the gene matches: 4. CDR3 nucleotides: TGTGCCAGCTCAGCTAGCGGTAGCTCCTACAATGAGCAGTTCTTC. This codes for CASSASGSSYNEQFF. Full variable domain (rest looked up from reference TRBV18 and TRBJ2-1): NAGVMQNPRHLVRRRGQEARLRCSPMKGHSHVYWYRQLPEEGLKFMVYLQKENIIDESGMPKERFSAEFPKEGPSILRIQQVVRGDSAAYFCASSASGSSYNEQFFGPGTRLTVL.

The V call is TRBV7-2, the J call TRBJ2-5; TRBD1 is a possible D gene (5 bases). The end of the DNA fits TRBJ2-7 better, so the J call may be wrong. Germline CDR1 SGHTA, CDR2 FQGNSA. The CDR3 extends over 14 amino acids. The CDR3 DNA sequence: TGTGCCAGCAGCGCTCGGACACTCTCCTACGAGCAGTACTTC. It translates to CASSARTLSYEQYF.

The chain carries TRBV6-1 and TRBJ2-5; 7 bases line up with TRBD2. Trimming took 3 bases from V and 2 from J; bases not matched to a gene: 6. The CDR3 length is 15 residues. Germline V gene lookup returns CDR1 MNHNS and CDR2 SASEGT. The CDR3 region is CASSETYSGQETQYF. The CDR3 DNA is TGTGCCAGCAGTGAGACCTATAGCGGGCAAGAGACCCAGTACTTC.

This chain links TRBV5-1 with TRBJ2-3; 8 positions agree with TRBD1. Germline V gene sequence: CDR1 SGHRS, CDR2 YFSETQ. This CDR3 contains 18 residues. V gave up 1 base and J gave up 0 bases; unmatched junction bases: 10. CDR3 in amino acids: CASSLFGTGQGSTDTQYF. The CDR3 DNA reads TGCGCCAGCAGCTTGTTTGGGACAGGACAGGGCAGCACAGATACGCAGTATTTT.

The chain combines TRBV28 with TRBJ2-1; 7 bases agree with TRBD2. The germline CDR1 and CDR2 sequences are MDHEN and SYDVKM. V gave up 2 bases and J gave up 10 bases; unmatched junction bases: 11. The CDR3 is 15 amino acids. The CDR3 nucleotides are TGTGCCAGCAGTTTAAACATATTTAACGGGAGGGAGCAGTTCTTC. Protein sequence: CASSLNIFNGREQFF.

The chain has TRBV6-1 and TRBJ1-6, with a tentative D call TRBD1 (5 bases). V was clipped by 4 bases and J by 7 bases, with 14 bases between them. Germline assignment: CDR1 MNHNS and CDR2 SASEGT. This CDR3 has 15 residues. CDR3 amino acids: CASSVTGTVNSPLHF. The CDR3, as DNA: TGTGCCAGCAGTGTGACCGGGACTGTGAATTCACCCCTCCACTTT.

The V and J genes are TRBV7-2 and TRBJ2-3; D may be TRBD2 (6 bases). CDR1 SGHTA and CDR2 FQGNSA come from the germline V gene. CDR3 size: 15 residues. Trimming took 4 bases from V and 2 from J, leaving 13 bases between them. DNA for the CDR3: TGTGCCAGCAGCTCGTTAGCGGCACTCACAGATACGCAGTATTTT. This codes for CASSSLAALTDTQYF.

V gene TRBV2 combines with J gene TRBJ1-5; D gene unclear. This CDR3 is built from 15 residues. Trimming removed 7 bases from V and 2 bases from J, with 15 bases in between. Germline lookup yields CDR1 SNHLY and CDR2 FYNNEI. For the CDR3, the DNA is TGTGCCAGCAAGCCCTCGTCCGGGGGCAATCAGCCCCAGCATTTT. It yields the protein CASKPSSGGNQPQHF.

V gene TRBV28 combines with J gene TRBJ1-4, with D perhaps matching TRBD1 (6 bases). The CDR3 has 14 amino acids. Deletions cut 4 bases from V and 3 bases from J, with 9 bases between. Germline CDR1 and CDR2: MDHEN and SYDVKM. CDR3 in amino acids: CASSSTGSNEKLFF. CDR3 in DNA: TGTGCCAGCAGTTCTACAGGGTCTAATGAAAAACTGTTTTTT.

The V gene is TRBV18, the J gene TRBJ1-1; TRBD1 might be the D (6 bases). V shed 1 base and J shed 0 bases, with 18 bases lying between them. The CDR3 is 18 residues long. Germline CDR1 is KGHSH and CDR2 is LQKENI. DNA for the CDR3: TGTGCCAGCTCACCACGCGTGAGGACAGTGAACATGAACACTGAAGCTTTCTTT. This encodes CASSPRVRTVNMNTEAFF.

This chain uses TRBV28 with TRBJ2-5; 12 nucleotides agree with TRBD1. The length of the CDR3 is 15 residues. Germline CDR1 is MDHEN and CDR2 is SYDVKM. V shed 3 bases and J 5 bases; nucleotides not matched to a gene: 4. CDR3 coding DNA: TGTGCCAGCAGTTTTGGTGGGACAGGGGGCGAGACCCAGTACTTC. Protein sequence: CASSFGGTGGETQYF.

CDR3 in DNA: TGCGCCAGCAGCTTGGCCGGGGAAAAAGAGACCCAGTACTTC. Residues: CASSLAGEKETQYF. The gene calls are TRBV5-1 and TRBJ2-5; tentative D call: TRBD2 (5 bases). Germline V gene lookup returns CDR1 SGHRS and CDR2 YFSETQ. V gave up 0 bases and J gave up 3 bases, with 9 bases separating them. This CDR3 region has 14 residues.

V is TRBV5-1 and J is TRBJ1-2; TRBD1 agrees at 7 bases. CDR1 SGHRS and CDR2 YFSETQ come from the germline V gene. The junction had 3 bases not matched to a gene; V was cut back by 0 bases and J by 7 bases. The CDR3 totals 13 residues. In DNA form, the CDR3 reads TGCGCCAGCAGCTTGGAGGAGGGGGCTGGCTACACCTTC. Translating it yields CASSLEEGAGYTF.

This chain uses TRBV19 with TRBJ2-1, with TRBD1 as a possible D gene (5 bases). There are 14 residues in the CDR3. Germline-derived CDR1 and CDR2 are LNHDA and SQIVND (reference sequence). The V end was cut by 7 bases, the J end by 4 bases, with 14 bases between. The CDR3, as DNA: TGTGCCAGTAACCCCCGAGACAGTTACAATGAGCAGTTCTTC. It specifies CASNPRDSYNEQFF. Combining the CDR3 with reference TRBV19 and TRBJ2-1 gives the whole variable domain DGGITQSPKYLFRKEGQNVTLSCEQNLNHDAMYWYRQDPGQGLRLIYYSQIVNDFQKGDIAEGYSVSREKKESFPLTVTSAQKNPTAFYLCASNPRDSYNEQFFGPGTRLTVL.

The chain employs TRBV27 and TRBJ1-5; TRBD1 is a possible D gene (5 bases). Germline V CDR1 and CDR2: MNHEY, SMNVEV (reference sequence). The CDR3 sequence is 15 residues long. The germline V and J ends were trimmed by 2 bases and 0 bases, with 8 bases remaining between them. The CDR3 DNA reads as TGTGCCAGCAGTTTACAGGGATATAGCAATCAGCCCCAGCATTTT. Translation: CASSLQGYSNQPQHF.